Reported below is one TCR beta chain. No antigen is known for it. The data originate from a study of T-cell reconstitution after alpha-beta-depleted transplantation in children. Regarding the study as a whole: T-cell numbers and diversity one year post-transplant derived largely from freshly generated T cells. At day 60, the high TCRbeta diversity found in some patients originated from recipient T cells and thymic progenitors that had survived. Roughly two months post-transplant, alpha-beta T cells reportedly originated from several hundred graft clones that had expanded.

It was with unique molecular identifiers that the TCRbeta library was prepared. Each CDR3 protein gets one entry after TCRdb re-called the PCR reads with MiXCR. The data contain more than 120,000 distinct CDR3 sequences, around 10% of them seen just once; the ten biggest clones take up 15% to 20%. Unmatched junction bases numbered 7, after V lost 3 bases and J lost 2 bases. The CDR3 has 15 residues. Germline lookup yields CDR1 SGHTA and CDR2 FQGNSA. Sequenced material: PBMCs, mostly from graft donor cells, taken 180 days after TCRalphabeta/CD19-depleted stem cell transplant. This clonotype originated in a female patient between 2 and 15 years old who had a stem cell transplant for congenital amegakaryocytic thrombocytopenia, so the T cells may come from the graft donor. The V gene is TRBV7-2, the J gene TRBJ2-7, with 7 bases aligning to TRBD2. The CDR3 sequence is CASSFSRLAAYEQYF. The DNA for the CDR3 is TGTGCCAGCAGCTTTTCACGGCTAGCGGCCTACGAGCAGTACTTC.